Presented here are 18 T cell receptor beta chains from one specimen sequenced in a study of post-analysis software for immune sequencing data. These TCRs' antigens remain unknown. General study findings and limits: The study found TRBV5-6, TRBV5-1 and TRBV20-1 among about 5 TRBV segments more frequent in patients than controls.

Incorporated into the TCR beta cDNA libraries were unique molecular identifiers, which served to reduce PCR and sequencing biases. TCRdb reprocessed the PCR reads via MiXCR and lists one record per CDR3 protein. The sample carries about half a million distinct CDR3 sequences, around 36% recorded once. The sample consisted of blood. Every receptor here comes from a girl under 18 with multiple sclerosis.

The chain uses TRBV5-6 and TRBJ1-1; no clear D gene. The CDR3 is made up of 13 amino acids. Germline V gene lookup returns CDR1 SGHDT and CDR2 YYEEEE. Trimming took 4 bases from V and 5 from J, leaving 12 bases between them. CDR3 DNA sequence: TGTGCCAGCAGCCCCGGGGATCGGACTGAAGCTTTCTTT. As protein: CASSPGDRTEAFF.

CDR3 coding DNA: TGTGCCAGCAGGACATATATCTCTGGGGCCAACGTCCTGACTTTC. Translated, it gives CASRTYISGANVLTF. This sequence joins TRBV28 and TRBJ2-6; D not certain. CDR1 is MDHEN and CDR2 is SYDVKM in the germline V gene. V was clipped by 6 bases and J by 0 bases, with 9 bases between them. The CDR3 consists of 15 residues.

The J gene is TRBJ2-1, the V gene TRBV4-1; 14 bases are a match to TRBD2. Germline lookup yields CDR1 MGHRA and CDR2 YSYEKL. The CDR3 contains 20 residues. V lost 3 bases, J lost 0 bases, and 10 bases stayed unmatched. For the CDR3, the DNA is TGCGCCAGCAGCCACGAGCCGGGACTAGCGGGGGTTCTCTCCTACAATGAGCAGTTCTTC. Translating gives CASSHEPGLAGVLSYNEQFF.

The chain couples TRBV3-1 to TRBJ2-7, with D perhaps TRBD2 (6 bases). There are 16 residues in the CDR3. CDR1 and CDR2 (germline): LGHDT, YNNKEL (reference sequence). V was trimmed by 2 bases and J by 1 base, leaving 15 bases between them. CDR3 DNA: TGTGCCAGCAGCCAAATGATGGGGACTTGGTCCTACGAGCAGTACTTC. The encoded protein is CASSQMMGTWSYEQYF.

This clonotype was seen a handful of times. CDR3 sequence: CSVLPWTGREQYF. The DNA of the CDR3 is TGCAGCGTCTTGCCCTGGACGGGCAGGGAGCAGTACTTC. The rearrangement joins TRBV29-1 to TRBJ2-5; D possibly matches TRBD1 or TRBD2 (5 bases each). Trimming stripped 6 bases from V and 11 bases from J, with 22 bases between. The CDR3 extends over 13 amino acids. CDR1 and CDR2 (germline): SQVTM, ANQGSEA.

CDR3 loop: CSARVPGLPDTQYF. For the CDR3, the DNA is TGCAGTGCTAGAGTTCCGGGACTACCAGATACGCAGTATTTT. The V and J genes are TRBV20-1 and TRBJ2-3, with 7 bases lining up with TRBD2. V shed 1 base and J 4 bases; nucleotides not matched to a gene: 5. CDR1 is DFQATT, CDR2 SNEGSKA, per germline (reference sequence). This CDR3 has 14 residues.

The J gene is TRBJ1-1, the V gene TRBV11-1; 9 bases map to TRBD1. Germline V gene sequence: CDR1 SGHAT, CDR2 FQDESV (reference sequence). The CDR3 has 16 residues. V trimming: 6 bases; J trimming: 2 bases; junction bases outside the gene matches: 10. CDR3 nucleotide sequence: TGTGCCAGCAGTACTGGTACAGGGGGCGGAAACACTGAAGCTTTCTTT. It specifies CASSTGTGGGNTEAFF.

This clonotype has just a few counts. The rearrangement links TRBV6-5 to TRBJ2-3; 7 nucleotides match TRBD2. This CDR3 comprises 15 residues. The V segment lost 9 bases and the J segment 2 bases; nucleotides outside the gene matches: 11. Germline CDR1 reads MNHEY; CDR2 reads SVGAGI. DNA for the CDR3: TGTGCCAGTCTTCCACGGGGGGATTTCACAGATACGCAGTATTTT. Protein: CASLPRGDFTDTQYF.

V gene TRBV5-1 combines with J gene TRBJ2-1; either TRBD1 or TRBD2 may supply D (7 bases each). The CDR3 sequence is 14 residues long. Trimming took off 4 bases at V and 10 bases at J, with 18 bases between the two ends. Looked up from germline, CDR1 is SGHRS and CDR2 is YFSETQ. CDR3 region: CASSLPGGAREQFF. The DNA of the CDR3 is TGCGCCAGCAGCCTCCCAGGGGGGGCCAGGGAGCAGTTCTTC.

The chain joins TRBV20-1 to TRBJ2-4; D is unresolved. This CDR3 contains 14 residues. CDR1 and CDR2 (germline): DFQATT, SNEGSKA (reference sequence). V was shortened by 1 base and J by 0 bases, with 7 bases between the two germline ends. Written as DNA, the CDR3 is TGCAGTGCTAGAGCCCCTTTAGCCAAAAACATTCAGTACTTC. Translated, it gives CSARAPLAKNIQYF.

On this clonotype itself: A much larger clone is a single base away; this may be a read error. The V gene is TRBV5-5, the J gene TRBJ1-1; maybe TRBD1 (5 bases). CDR1 is SGHKS and CDR2 is YYEKEE in the germline V gene (reference sequence). The germline V and J ends were trimmed by 5 bases and 5 bases, with 10 bases remaining between them. The CDR3 consists of 12 residues. The CDR3 spells CASSRGATEAFF. The CDR3 nucleotides are TGTGCCAGCAGTAGAGGGGCAACTGAAGCTTTCTTT.

This chain connects TRBV6-5 to TRBJ2-2, with 7 bases identical to TRBD1. The trim removed 0 bases at V and 8 bases at J, leaving 12 bases unmatched. The CDR3 is 17 residues long. CDR1 is MNHEY and CDR2 is SVGAGI in the germline V gene. This chain's CDR3 is CASSYSRGQLIGGELFF. CDR3 coding DNA: TGTGCCAGCAGTTACTCGAGGGGACAGCTAATAGGAGGGGAGCTGTTTTTT.

This clonotype has just a few counts. This chain links TRBV7-9 with TRBJ1-1, with a possible D match to TRBD1 (5 bases). Trimming shortened V by 4 bases and J by 0 bases, and 15 bases separated the two germline ends. The V gene's germline CDR1 is SEHNR and CDR2 FQNEAQ (reference sequence). This CDR3 spans 16 amino acids. The CDR3 region has the DNA TGTGCCAGCAGCTCTCCGGGACGCCAAATGAACACTGAAGCTTTCTTT. Translating it yields CASSSPGRQMNTEAFF.

V usage is TRBV5-1 and J usage is TRBJ2-3; no clear D. Germline V CDR1 and CDR2: SGHRS, YFSETQ. Deletions cut 7 bases from V and 2 bases from J, with 17 bases between. The CDR3 extends over 15 amino acids. The chain's CDR3 is CASRPRGSDTDTQYF. The CDR3 nucleotides are TGCGCCAGCCGCCCCCGTGGTTCAGACACAGATACGCAGTATTTT.

V is TRBV7-3 and J is TRBJ2-3; perhaps TRBD1 as D (6 bases). The length of the CDR3 is 14 residues. Between the trimmed V and J ends, which lost 5 bases and 2 bases, there was a span of 11 bases. The V gene's germline CDR1 is SGHTA and CDR2 FQGTGA. The CDR3 coding sequence is TGTGCCAGCAGCCTCGACAGGCTCACAGATACGCAGTATTTT. Residues: CASSLDRLTDTQYF.

On this clonotype itself: This sequence may be a read error, since a much larger clone differs from it by one base. This chain links TRBV5-1 with TRBJ1-2, with D perhaps matching TRBD1 (5 bases). V was clipped by 7 bases and J by 5 bases, with 24 bases between them. This CDR3 comprises 16 residues. Germline V gene sequence: CDR1 SGHRS, CDR2 YFSETQ. CDR3 DNA: TGCGCCAGCTCAGGAGGATGGGGCCAAGCCGTTTATGGCTACACCTTC. This sequence encodes CASSGGWGQAVYGYTF.

The sample holds a few counts of this clonotype. This sequence joins TRBV20-1 and TRBJ1-2, with D tentatively TRBD1 (6 bases). There are 14 residues in the CDR3. V lost 6 bases and J 8 bases, leaving 22 bases between the germline ends. The germline V gene encodes CDR1 DFQATT and CDR2 SNEGSKA (reference sequence). Here the CDR3 DNA reads TGCAGTGCCCCTCGAAGGGGGTCCGGAGGGGGCTACACCTTC. It yields the protein CSAPRRGSGGGYTF.

The rearrangement joins TRBV5-1 to TRBJ2-5, with TRBD1 identical over 9 bases. The DNA end lines up better with TRBJ2-7; the J call may be wrong. Per germline, CDR1 SGHRS and CDR2 YFSETQ. The CDR3 loop spans 16 amino acids. Here the CDR3 DNA reads TGCGCCAGCAGCTCCCCGGGACAGGGTCATATCGACGAGCAGTACTTC. Translated: CASSSPGQGHIDEQYF.